The present TCR beta chain was sequenced within a study of tumor and adjacent non-tumor tissue in lung cancer. Study as a whole: Patients comprised some eleven adenocarcinoma, 2 squamous cell carcinoma and 1 small cell lung cancer. Study-level findings and limits: Significantly higher TCR diversity was found in tumor than normal lung. Shorter survival was associated with higher TCR diversity in tumors.

The germline gives CDR1 MNHNY, CDR2 SVGAGI (reference sequence). The CDR3 covers 12 residues. The template was RNA from unsorted bulk tissue. Distant lung tissue was collected more than 3 cm away from the tumor edge. Newly diagnosed lung cancer patients had thoracic surgery in China, August–late 2014, without prior chemotherapy. The library came from three nested PCR rounds adapted from ARM-PCR protocols. TCRdb re-derived calls from the multiplex PCR reads in MiXCR, one entry per CDR3 protein. The sample lists approximately 77,000 distinct CDR3 sequences, roughly 80% occurring once. A word on this clonotype: The target antigen is unknown.

Sequencing was carried out using distant non-tumor lung tissue. This receptor was obtained from a man aged 55 to 69 with non-small cell lung cancer. The J gene is TRBJ1-5, the V gene TRBV6-6; D not certain. The J call may not be correct, given that the DNA end is closer to TRBJ2-3. The CDR3 DNA sequence: TGTGCCAGCAGTTACTCGATACAGCCCCAGTATTTT. Amino acid sequence: CASSYSIQPQYF.